One and the same sample provided the 28 T cell receptor beta chains below, sequenced in a study of blood T cell repertoires in COVID-19. Some clones are missing from TCRdb's copy, which holds only in-frame ones; the method was immunoSEQ multiplex PCR. The sample has more than 50,000 clones, 90% seen once. Sequencing used peripheral blood. These receptors all come from a woman aged 40 to 50 with active COVID-19.

This chain joins TRBV2 and TRBJ1-5; 9 nucleotides line up with TRBD1. Trimming removed 5 bases from V and 4 bases from J; junction bases left unmatched: 6. This CDR3 region has 15 residues. Germline CDR1 and CDR2: SNHLY and FYNNEI. CDR3 sequence reads: CASSYDRGWNQPQHF. The CDR3 bases are TGTGCCAGCAGTTACGACAGGGGGTGGAATCAGCCCCAGCATTTT.

In its sample, this clone was seen once. The rearrangement uses TRBV9 and TRBJ2-7, with 9 bases fitting TRBD2. This CDR3 comprises 14 residues. V dropped 3 bases and J dropped 4; count of bases not matched to a gene: 5. Germline-derived CDR1 and CDR2 are SGDLS and YYNGEE. This CDR3 is CASSAGSGGYEQYF. DNA of the CDR3: TGTGCCAGCAGCGCTGGTAGCGGGGGTTACGAGCAGTACTTC.

The V call is TRBV12-3 or TRBV12-4, the J call TRBJ2-1; tentatively, D is TRBD1 (5 bases). The CDR3 extends over 13 amino acids. Trimming shortened V by 6 bases and J by 6 bases, and 12 bases separated the two germline ends. The CDR3 region is CASRQEGVNEQFF. Written as DNA, the CDR3 is TGTGCCAGCAGACAAGAAGGGGTCAATGAGCAGTTCTTC.

This chain uses TRBV3-1 (or the pseudogene TRBV3-2) with TRBJ2-5, with D possibly TRBD2 on 6 matching bases. The CDR3 runs to 14 residues. The V end was cut by 0 bases, the J end by 8 bases, with 13 bases between. The germline CDR1 and CDR2 sequences are LGHDT and YNNKEL (reference sequence). Written as DNA, the CDR3 is TGTGCCAGCAGCCAAGATACAGCGGGTAAAACCCAGTACTTC. Translating gives CASSQDTAGKTQYF.

The V and J genes are TRBV7-2 and TRBJ1-2; 7 bases match TRBD1. With V trimmed by 0 bases and J by 5 bases, 9 bases remained unmatched. The germline gives CDR1 SGHTA, CDR2 FQGNSA. The CDR3 totals 16 residues. This CDR3 is CASSLAPRGDPYGYTF. CDR3 DNA: TGTGCCAGCAGCTTAGCGCCCAGGGGGGACCCTTATGGCTACACCTTC.

The chain is built from TRBV5-1 and TRBJ1-1; D may be TRBD1 (6 bases). Between the trimmed V and J ends, which lost 0 bases and 5 bases, there was a span of 14 bases. The CDR3 is 15 amino acids. The germline gives CDR1 SGHRS, CDR2 YFSETQ. The CDR3 spells CASSLAGADDTEAFF. CDR3 nucleotide sequence: TGCGCCAGCAGCTTGGCAGGGGCTGATGATACTGAAGCTTTCTTT.

V is TRBV14 and J is TRBJ2-2; no clear D. The germline CDR1 and CDR2 sequences are SGHDN and FVKESK. V was cut by 2 bases and J by 7 bases, with 8 bases left in between. The CDR3 is 13 residues long. The CDR3 protein is CASSQQYSGELFF. The CDR3 region has the DNA TGTGCCAGCAGCCAACAGTACAGCGGGGAGCTGTTTTTT.

This chain connects TRBV6-5 to TRBJ1-1; D not resolved. CDR1 is MNHEY and CDR2 is SVGAGI in the germline V gene. V was shortened by 7 bases and J by 2 bases, with 14 bases between the two germline ends. The CDR3 extends over 14 amino acids. The CDR3 DNA reads as TGTGCCAGCAAACTCGGGAACGCAAACACTGAAGCTTTCTTT. Translating it yields CASKLGNANTEAFF.

The rearrangement links TRBV7-2 to TRBJ2-1, with 7 positions matching TRBD1. The CDR3 consists of 17 residues. CDR1 is SGHTA, CDR2 FQGNSA, per germline. V lost 1 base to trimming and J lost 4 bases; unmatched junction nucleotides: 10. The CDR3 nucleotides read TGTGCCAGCAGCTTAGTGCATGCGACAGGGTGGTACAATGAGCAGTTCTTC. It specifies CASSLVHATGWYNEQFF. The full variable domain, with the rest looked up from reference TRBV7-2 and TRBJ2-1, is GAGVSQSPSNKVTEKGKDVELRCDPISGHTALYWYRQSLGQGLEFLIYFQGNSAPDKSGLPSDRFSAERTGGSVSTLTIQRTQQEDSAVYLCASSLVHATGWYNEQFFGPGTRLTVL.

The V call is TRBV5-1, the J call TRBJ2-7, with D uncertain. Trimming pared 3 bases from V and 1 base from J, leaving 8 bases between. This CDR3 contains 13 residues. Looked up from germline, CDR1 is SGHRS and CDR2 is YFSETQ. DNA for the CDR3: TGCGCCAGCAGCTCGTCACTTTCCTACGAGCAGTACTTC. This gives the protein CASSSSLSYEQYF.

In this sample, this clone turned up a few times. The CDR3 region has the DNA TGTGCCAGCAGCGTAGGAGGGGGAAGCGAGCAGTACTTC. Its translation: CASSVGGGSEQYF. V usage is TRBV9 and J usage is TRBJ2-7; D perhaps matches TRBD1 (6 bases). The CDR3 contains 13 residues. V lost 0 bases and J lost 6, with 10 bases in between. The germline V gene encodes CDR1 SGDLS and CDR2 YYNGEE.

V and J are TRBV11-2 and TRBJ1-1, with 10 positions matching TRBD1. The V gene end was trimmed by 0 bases and the J gene end by 11 bases; junction bases not matched to a gene: 6. Germline CDR1 is SGHAT and CDR2 is FQNNGV. This CDR3 spans 14 amino acids. CDR3 protein: CASSLDEADRGAFF. The CDR3 region has the DNA TGTGCCAGCAGCTTAGACGAAGCGGACAGGGGGGCTTTCTTT.

This clone was found a few times. The rearrangement joins TRBV6-5 to TRBJ2-1, with a tentative D call TRBD1 (5 bases). The CDR3 extends over 16 amino acids. Trimming removed 4 bases at V and 6 bases at J, with 19 bases between. CDR1 and CDR2 from the germline V gene are MNHEY and SVGAGI. The CDR3 reads CASSSLDNPTSNEQFF. The CDR3 DNA is TGTGCCAGCAGTTCTCTGGACAACCCTACTTCCAATGAGCAGTTCTTC.

V usage is TRBV7-2 and J usage is TRBJ2-7; 7 nucleotides align to TRBD1. Trimming removed 6 bases from V and 9 bases from J; junction bases left unmatched: 11. CDR3 length: 13 residues. Germline V gene lookup returns CDR1 SGHTA and CDR2 FQGNSA. The CDR3: CASSSDRPGVQYF. CDR3 in DNA: TGTGCCAGCAGTTCGGACAGGCCAGGGGTGCAGTACTTC.

This clone has just one count. The chain has TRBV2 and TRBJ2-5; a weak D match, TRBD1 (5 bases). The germline V gene encodes CDR1 SNHLY and CDR2 FYNNEI. The CDR3 is 16 amino acids. Trimming cost V 3 bases and J 5 bases, with 19 bases left between them. The CDR3 protein is CASSDRPRAQRETQYF. In DNA form, the CDR3 reads TGTGCCAGCAGTGATCGCCCCAGGGCTCAACGGGAGACCCAGTACTTC.

The chain combines TRBV4-2 with TRBJ2-6; 9 positions agree with TRBD2. J gave up 1 base and V 2 bases, and 24 bases lay outside the gene matches. Germline assignment: CDR1 LGHNA and CDR2 YNFKEQ. The CDR3 covers 24 residues. DNA of the CDR3: TGTGCCAGCAGCCAACTCATGTCAAATCCCGCCGGGACTAGCTACCTTTCTGGGGCCAACGTCCTGACTTTC. Its protein product is CASSQLMSNPAGTSYLSGANVLTF.

The genes are TRBV5-4 and TRBJ2-3; TRBD2 agrees at 7 bases. Trimming removed 0 bases from V and 4 bases from J; junction bases left unmatched: 8. The germline gives CDR1 SGHNT, CDR2 YYREEE (reference sequence). This CDR3 is 16 amino acids long. CDR3 coding DNA: TGTGCCAGCAGCTTGGTCCCAGGGAGGGAGGCAGATACGCAGTATTTT. It encodes CASSLVPGREADTQYF. The full variable domain, completed using reference TRBV5-4 and TRBJ2-3, is ETGVTQSPTHLIKTRGQQVTLRCSSQSGHNTVSWYQQALGQGPQFIFQYYREEENGRGNFPPRFSGLQFPNYSSELNVNALELDDSALYLCASSLVPGREADTQYFGPGTRLTVL.

This clone was picked up one time. The chain carries TRBV11-3 and TRBJ2-3; D unclear. Per the germline V gene, CDR1 is SGHNT and CDR2 is YENEEA. Trimming cost V 5 bases and J 1 base, with 10 bases left between them. The CDR3 runs 14 residues. The chain's CDR3 is CASSPRLRTDTQYF. The CDR3 bases are TGTGCCAGCAGCCCTAGACTTCGCACAGATACGCAGTATTTT.

The rearrangement links TRBV5-1 to TRBJ2-2; the match to TRBD2 covers 9 bases. Germline CDR1 and CDR2: SGHRS and YFSETQ. Losses at the gene ends were 1 base for V and 6 bases for J; bases not matched to a gene: 10. The CDR3 length is 17 residues. The CDR3 reads CASSLRLAGPRAGELFF. CDR3 bases: TGCGCCAGCAGCTTGCGGCTAGCGGGGCCCAGGGCCGGGGAGCTGTTTTTT. The whole variable domain, filled in from reference TRBV5-1 and TRBJ2-2, reads KAGVTQTPRYLIKTRGQQVTLSCSPISGHRSVSWYQQTPGQGLQFLFEYFSETQRNKGNFPGRFSGRQFSNSRSEMNVSTLELGDSALYLCASSLRLAGPRAGELFFGEGSRLTVL.

The table lists this clone with a count of one. The rearrangement links TRBV7-2 to TRBJ2-7; 8 bases are a match to TRBD1. The CDR3 spans 14 residues. Trimming took 5 bases from V and 8 from J; bases not matched to a gene: 11. The germline CDR1 and CDR2 sequences are SGHTA and FQGNSA. This CDR3 reads CASSPRQGSLQQYF. The CDR3 DNA sequence: TGTGCCAGCAGCCCGAGACAGGGGAGCTTGCAGCAGTACTTC.

Remarks on this clone: Other DNA sequences in the same sample also yield this CDR3. V and J are TRBV19 and TRBJ1-5; 7 bases match TRBD1. V lost 6 bases and J lost 4; bases outside the gene matches: 9. The CDR3 consists of 15 residues. The germline V gene encodes CDR1 LNHDA and CDR2 SQIVND (reference sequence). The CDR3 coding sequence is TGTGCCAGTAGAACAACAGGGGAATCAAATCAGCCCCAGCATTTT. It is translated as CASRTTGESNQPQHF.

The chain has TRBV6-5 and TRBJ2-1; no firm D call. Germline CDR1 reads MNHEY; CDR2 reads SVGAGI. CDR3 size: 15 residues. V dropped 6 bases and J dropped 10 bases, with 22 bases sitting between them. The CDR3 spells CASSLTRISLSEQFF. The CDR3 DNA reads TGTGCCAGCAGCCTCACGCGGATTTCTCTCTCCGAGCAGTTCTTC.

The chain employs TRBV9 and TRBJ1-5, with TRBD1 matching over 7 bases. Germline V gene data show CDR1 as SGDLS and CDR2 as YYNGEE. The CDR3 spans 20 residues. The V gene end was trimmed by 3 bases and the J gene end by 2 bases; junction bases not matched to a gene: 20. For the CDR3, the DNA is TGTGCCAGCAGCGCCCGATGGACAGGTAAGGAGGGTAAGGGCAATCAGCCCCAGCATTTT. Amino acids: CASSARWTGKEGKGNQPQHF.

This clone appeared once. CDR3 sequence reads: CASSPQTGDGQPQHF. In DNA, the CDR3 is TGTGCCAGCAGCCCTCAGACAGGGGACGGTCAGCCCCAGCATTTT. This chain uses TRBV3-1 (or the pseudogene TRBV3-2) with TRBJ1-5; 8 nucleotides agree with TRBD1. Germline lookup yields CDR1 LGHDT and CDR2 YNNKEL (reference sequence). With 4 bases clipped from V and 6 bases from J, the junction kept 8 bases outside the gene matches. The CDR3 runs to 15 residues.

The chain couples TRBV19 to TRBJ2-7; no firm D call. This CDR3 is 13 amino acids long. Germline V gives CDR1 LNHDA, CDR2 SQIVND (reference sequence). Trimming removed 3 bases from V and 3 bases from J, with 9 bases in between. The CDR3 DNA reads TGTGCCAGTAGTATTGGCAGACTCTACGAGCAGTACTTC. Amino acids: CASSIGRLYEQYF.

This clone was seen more than once but under ten times. The V gene is TRBV7-3, the J gene TRBJ2-1; perhaps TRBD2 as D (5 bases). Trimming cost V 5 bases and J 9 bases, with 17 bases left between them. Germline CDR1 SGHTA, CDR2 FQGTGA. The CDR3 contains 14 residues. The DNA of the CDR3 is TGTGCCAGCAGCCGTTATCTAGCTCCGGGTGAGCAGTTCTTC. Protein product: CASSRYLAPGEQFF.

The chain has TRBV7-2 and TRBJ2-1, with 8 bases that match TRBD2. V lost 5 bases, J lost 11 bases, and 20 bases stayed unmatched. Germline V gives CDR1 SGHTA, CDR2 FQGNSA. The length of the CDR3 is 17 residues. CDR3 nucleotide sequence: TGTGCCAGCAGCCCAGCGACTAGCGTTTCGCTATTGAGGAAGCAGTTCTTC. It is translated as CASSPATSVSLLRKQFF.

The V gene is TRBV15, the J gene TRBJ2-1; 10 bases match TRBD2. Looked up from germline, CDR1 is LNHNV and CDR2 is YYDKDF (reference sequence). V was clipped by 4 bases and J by 8 bases; unmatched bases: 11. This CDR3 region has 16 residues. This CDR3 reads CATSNSGLAMQDEQFF. DNA for the CDR3: TGTGCCACCAGCAACTCGGGACTAGCGATGCAGGATGAGCAGTTCTTC.